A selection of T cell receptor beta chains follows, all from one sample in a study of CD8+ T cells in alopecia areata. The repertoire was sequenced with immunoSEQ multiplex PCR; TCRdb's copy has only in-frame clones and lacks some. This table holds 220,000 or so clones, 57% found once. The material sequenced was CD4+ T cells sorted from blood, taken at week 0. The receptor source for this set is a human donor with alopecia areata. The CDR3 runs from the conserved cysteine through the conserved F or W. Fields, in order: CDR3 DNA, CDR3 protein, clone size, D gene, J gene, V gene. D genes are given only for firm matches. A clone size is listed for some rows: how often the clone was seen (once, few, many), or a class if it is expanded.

cdr3_nt: TGCGCCAGCAGGAGCTCCTACAATGAGCAGTTCTTC; cdr3_aa: CASRSSYNEQFF; clone_size: -; d_call: -; j_call: TRBJ2-1; v_call: TRBV5-1
cdr3_nt: TGTGCCAGCAGTTTAATCCCCCCAGGGGCGCAGCCCCAGCATTTT; cdr3_aa: CASSLIPPGAQPQHF; clone_size: few; d_call: -; j_call: TRBJ1-5; v_call: TRBV27
cdr3_nt: TGTGCCAGCGCTGGCAGGCAGTATGGCTACACCTTC; cdr3_aa: CASAGRQYGYTF; clone_size: few; d_call: -; j_call: TRBJ1-2; v_call: TRBV6-5
cdr3_nt: TGTGCCAGTAGGGAGTCCGTGAACACCGGGGAGCTGTTTTTT; cdr3_aa: CASRESVNTGELFF; clone_size: -; d_call: -; j_call: TRBJ2-2; v_call: TRBV19
cdr3_nt: TGTGCCAGCAGTCTTAACAGCTACAATGAGCAGTTCTTC; cdr3_aa: CASSLNSYNEQFF; clone_size: once; d_call: -; j_call: TRBJ2-1; v_call: TRBV2
cdr3_nt: TGTGCCAGCAGTCTATATTCCGGGACAGGGACTGCTTTCTTT; cdr3_aa: CASSLYSGTGTAFF; clone_size: -; d_call: TRBD1; j_call: TRBJ1-1; v_call: TRBV27
cdr3_nt: TGTGCCAGCAGCTTGGAAGGCAGATTCTACGAGCAGTACTTC; cdr3_aa: CASSLEGRFYEQYF; clone_size: -; d_call: -; j_call: TRBJ2-7; v_call: TRBV5-4
cdr3_nt: TGTGCCTGGAGTGTAATCACAGATACGCAGTATTTT; cdr3_aa: CAWSVITDTQYF; clone_size: few; d_call: -; j_call: TRBJ2-3; v_call: TRBV30
cdr3_nt: TGTGCCAGCAGGGCCTGGGCGGGGGATCAGCCCCAGCATTTT; cdr3_aa: CASRAWAGDQPQHF; clone_size: -; d_call: -; j_call: TRBJ1-5; v_call: TRBV2
cdr3_nt: TGCGCCAGCAGCCAACCCCGGGACGGCTACGAGCAGTACTTC; cdr3_aa: CASSQPRDGYEQYF; clone_size: few; d_call: -; j_call: TRBJ2-7; v_call: TRBV4-1
cdr3_nt: TGTGCCAGCAGCTTACGACTAGCGGGAGTGGAAGAGCAGTACTTC; cdr3_aa: CASSLRLAGVEEQYF; clone_size: -; d_call: TRBD2; j_call: TRBJ2-7; v_call: TRBV9
cdr3_nt: TGTGCCTGGACCGGACAGTCAACTAATGAAAAACTGTTTTTT; cdr3_aa: CAWTGQSTNEKLFF; clone_size: -; d_call: -; j_call: TRBJ1-4; v_call: TRBV30
cdr3_nt: TGCAGCGTACGACAGATGAACACTGAAGCTTTCTTT; cdr3_aa: CSVRQMNTEAFF; clone_size: few; d_call: -; j_call: TRBJ1-1; v_call: TRBV29-1
cdr3_nt: TGCAGCGTTCCTATGCGGGACAGGGGTTCCTACGAGCAGTACTTC; cdr3_aa: CSVPMRDRGSYEQYF; clone_size: -; d_call: TRBD1; j_call: TRBJ2-7; v_call: TRBV29-1
cdr3_nt: TGTGCCAGCAGCTCCTCTCGTGGGGCCAACGTCCTGACTTTC; cdr3_aa: CASSSSRGANVLTF; clone_size: -; d_call: -; j_call: TRBJ2-6; v_call: TRBV11-2
cdr3_nt: TGCAGTGCTAGGGTTGGTCGGCAGTACTTC; cdr3_aa: CSARVGRQYF; clone_size: -; d_call: -; j_call: TRBJ2-7; v_call: TRBV20-1
cdr3_nt: TGTGCCAGCAGCCAAGATAGCGGCAGAGAAGCTTTCTTT; cdr3_aa: CASSQDSGREAFF; clone_size: -; d_call: -; j_call: TRBJ1-1; v_call: TRBV14
cdr3_nt: TGCGCCAGCACCCTAGGGGGTCCTGTGGAGACCCAGTACTTC; cdr3_aa: CASTLGGPVETQYF; clone_size: few; d_call: -; j_call: TRBJ2-5; v_call: TRBV5-1
cdr3_nt: TGCGCCAGCAGCCTGAACAGCGACACTGAAGCTTTCTTT; cdr3_aa: CASSLNSDTEAFF; clone_size: few; d_call: -; j_call: TRBJ1-1; v_call: TRBV5-1
cdr3_nt: TGTGCCAGCAGCCCCAGGGGGGCAGGGAGGAATGAGCAGTTCTTC; cdr3_aa: CASSPRGAGRNEQFF; clone_size: -; d_call: -; j_call: TRBJ2-1; v_call: TRBV7-3
cdr3_nt: TGTGCCATCAGTGGGGACAGGGGGCGAGGATATGGCTACACCTTC; cdr3_aa: CAISGDRGRGYGYTF; clone_size: many; d_call: TRBD1; j_call: TRBJ1-2; v_call: TRBV10-3
cdr3_nt: TGCAGCGTCCAGCCCGCAACTAATGAAAAACTGTTTTTT; cdr3_aa: CSVQPATNEKLFF; clone_size: -; d_call: -; j_call: TRBJ1-4; v_call: TRBV29-1
cdr3_nt: TGTGCCAGCAGTCCACAGACAGGGTTAGGCTATGGCTACACCTTC; cdr3_aa: CASSPQTGLGYGYTF; clone_size: few; d_call: TRBD1; j_call: TRBJ1-2; v_call: TRBV27
cdr3_nt: TGTGCCTGGACCCGAGGACAGGGATTCTACGAGCAGTACTTC; cdr3_aa: CAWTRGQGFYEQYF; clone_size: -; d_call: TRBD1; j_call: TRBJ2-7; v_call: TRBV30
cdr3_nt: TGTGCCAGCAGTGGGACTTTTAATTCACCCCTCCACTTT; cdr3_aa: CASSGTFNSPLHF; clone_size: -; d_call: -; j_call: TRBJ1-6; v_call: TRBV6-1
cdr3_nt: TGTGCCAGCAGCTTACAGCCAGCGGCCGACGAGCAGTACTTC; cdr3_aa: CASSLQPAADEQYF; clone_size: few; d_call: -; j_call: TRBJ2-7; v_call: TRBV7-9
cdr3_nt: TGCGCCAGCAGCAAGCCTGGTGCAGGGGGCATCAATGAGCAGTTCTTC; cdr3_aa: CASSKPGAGGINEQFF; clone_size: -; d_call: TRBD1; j_call: TRBJ2-1; v_call: TRBV5-1
cdr3_nt: TGTGCCAGCAGTGTGGGAAGGGCTGGGGCCGCCACAGATACGCAGTATTTT; cdr3_aa: CASSVGRAGAATDTQYF; clone_size: -; d_call: -; j_call: TRBJ2-3; v_call: TRBV6-1
cdr3_nt: TGTGCCAGCAGCGTAGAGGTGGGTTCACCCCTCCACTTT; cdr3_aa: CASSVEVGSPLHF; clone_size: -; d_call: -; j_call: TRBJ1-6; v_call: TRBV9
cdr3_nt: TGTGCCAGCAGCTTAGAGGGACGGCCCCCCTACAATGAGCAGTTCTTC; cdr3_aa: CASSLEGRPPYNEQFF; clone_size: once; d_call: -; j_call: TRBJ2-1; v_call: TRBV7-7
cdr3_nt: TGTGCCAGCTCACCACCCGGGACCCGGATGCCTAATGAGCAGTTCTTC; cdr3_aa: CASSPPGTRMPNEQFF; clone_size: many; d_call: -; j_call: TRBJ2-1; v_call: TRBV18
cdr3_nt: TGTGCCCACAATAGGGGACGATGGAACACTGAAGCTTTCTTT; cdr3_aa: CAHNRGRWNTEAFF; clone_size: -; d_call: -; j_call: TRBJ1-1; v_call: TRBV30
cdr3_nt: TGTGCCAGCAGTGAAGATGGGTTCCTGGGGGCGAGCTTCTTC; cdr3_aa: CASSEDGFLGASFF; clone_size: once; d_call: -; j_call: TRBJ2-1; v_call: TRBV2
cdr3_nt: TGTGCCAGCCTGGGGGGTGCTGGGGCCAACGTCCTGACTTTC; cdr3_aa: CASLGGAGANVLTF; clone_size: few; d_call: -; j_call: TRBJ2-6; v_call: TRBV6-6
cdr3_nt: TGTGCCAGCACCTCACAGGGGCGCGCCACCGGGGAGCTGTTTTTT; cdr3_aa: CASTSQGRATGELFF; clone_size: few; d_call: TRBD1; j_call: TRBJ2-2; v_call: TRBV28
cdr3_nt: TGTGCCTGGAGTGCAGGGGCACGATACAATGAGCAGTTCTTC; cdr3_aa: CAWSAGARYNEQFF; clone_size: few; d_call: -; j_call: TRBJ2-1; v_call: TRBV30
cdr3_nt: TGTGCCTGTGTGCTAGCCGAATACAATGAGCAGTTCTTC; cdr3_aa: CACVLAEYNEQFF; clone_size: -; d_call: -; j_call: TRBJ2-1; v_call: TRBV30
cdr3_nt: TGTGCCAGTAGTAGAAATCAGGGCATGAACACTGAAGCTTTCTTT; cdr3_aa: CASSRNQGMNTEAFF; clone_size: -; d_call: -; j_call: TRBJ1-1; v_call: TRBV19
cdr3_nt: TGTGCCAGCAGCCCCTTGGGGGCGTCCCTCTATGGCTACACCTTC; cdr3_aa: CASSPLGASLYGYTF; clone_size: -; d_call: -; j_call: TRBJ1-2; v_call: TRBV27
cdr3_nt: TGTGCCAGCAGTTATGCCCCCGGGGGGCGCACCGGGGAGCTGTTTTTT; cdr3_aa: CASSYAPGGRTGELFF; clone_size: -; d_call: -; j_call: TRBJ2-2; v_call: TRBV6-5
cdr3_nt: TGCAGCGTCGAGTGGCACATGAACACTGAAGCTTTCTTT; cdr3_aa: CSVEWHMNTEAFF; clone_size: -; d_call: -; j_call: TRBJ1-1; v_call: TRBV29-1
cdr3_nt: TGTGCCAGCAGCTCCCGGGATACGCAGTATTTT; cdr3_aa: CASSSRDTQYF; clone_size: few; d_call: -; j_call: TRBJ2-3; v_call: TRBV7-9
cdr3_nt: TGTGCCAGCAGCGTAGGGACAGGGATCTACTCTGGAAACACCATATATTTT; cdr3_aa: CASSVGTGIYSGNTIYF; clone_size: -; d_call: TRBD1; j_call: TRBJ1-3; v_call: TRBV9
cdr3_nt: TGTGCCAGCAGCCCTCCGGGACCCTCGGGCTACACCTTC; cdr3_aa: CASSPPGPSGYTF; clone_size: -; d_call: -; j_call: TRBJ1-2; v_call: TRBV9
cdr3_nt: TGCGCCAGCAGTAAGACAGGGGAGGCTACTGAAGCTTTCTTT; cdr3_aa: CASSKTGEATEAFF; clone_size: medium-sized; d_call: TRBD1; j_call: TRBJ1-1; v_call: TRBV23-1
cdr3_nt: TGTGCCAGCTCACCGGATCTTACTAACTATGGCTACACCTTC; cdr3_aa: CASSPDLTNYGYTF; clone_size: -; d_call: -; j_call: TRBJ1-2; v_call: TRBV18
cdr3_nt: TGCAGCGTTGACAGCCAGGGTTGGTATGGCTACACCTTC; cdr3_aa: CSVDSQGWYGYTF; clone_size: -; d_call: -; j_call: TRBJ1-2; v_call: TRBV29-1